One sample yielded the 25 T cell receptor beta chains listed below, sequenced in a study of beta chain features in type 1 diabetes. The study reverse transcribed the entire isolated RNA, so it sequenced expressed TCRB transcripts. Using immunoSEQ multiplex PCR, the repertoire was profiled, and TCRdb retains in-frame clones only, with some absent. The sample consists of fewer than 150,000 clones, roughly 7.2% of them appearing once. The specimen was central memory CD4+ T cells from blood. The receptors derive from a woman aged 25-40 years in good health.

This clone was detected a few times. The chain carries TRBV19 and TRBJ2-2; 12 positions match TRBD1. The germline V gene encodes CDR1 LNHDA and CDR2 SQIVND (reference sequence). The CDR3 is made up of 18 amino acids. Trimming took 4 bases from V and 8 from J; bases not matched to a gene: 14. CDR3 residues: CASSTYPGTGGAMGELFF. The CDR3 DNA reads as TGTGCCAGTAGTACCTATCCCGGGACAGGGGGCGCGATGGGGGAGCTGTTTTTT.

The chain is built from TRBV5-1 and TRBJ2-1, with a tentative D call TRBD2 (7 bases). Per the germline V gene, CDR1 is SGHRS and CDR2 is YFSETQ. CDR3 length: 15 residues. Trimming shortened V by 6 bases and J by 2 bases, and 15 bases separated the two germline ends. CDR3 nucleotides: TGCGCCAGCACCAGGGAGGGGGGTACCTACAATGAGCAGTTCTTC. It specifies CASTREGGTYNEQFF.

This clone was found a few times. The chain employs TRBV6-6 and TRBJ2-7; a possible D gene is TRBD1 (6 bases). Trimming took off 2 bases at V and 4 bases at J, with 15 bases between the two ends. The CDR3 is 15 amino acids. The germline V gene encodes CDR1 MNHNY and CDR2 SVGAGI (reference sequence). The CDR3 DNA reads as TGTGCCAGCAGTTACCGAGGACCTCAGGGGTACGAGCAGTACTTC. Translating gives CASSYRGPQGYEQYF.

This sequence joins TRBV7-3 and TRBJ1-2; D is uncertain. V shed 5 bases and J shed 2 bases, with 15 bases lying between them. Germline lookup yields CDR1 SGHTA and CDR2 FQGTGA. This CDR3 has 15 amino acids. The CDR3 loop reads CASSPRAGTNYGYTF. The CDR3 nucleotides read TGTGCCAGCAGCCCTAGGGCGGGCACCAACTATGGCTACACCTTC.

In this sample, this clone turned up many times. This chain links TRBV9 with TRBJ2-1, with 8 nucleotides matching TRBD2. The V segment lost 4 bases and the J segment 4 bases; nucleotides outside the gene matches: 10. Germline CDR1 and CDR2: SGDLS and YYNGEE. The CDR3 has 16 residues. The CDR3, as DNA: TGTGCCAGCAGCTCACATAGCGGGGCGGGATACAATGAGCAGTTCTTC. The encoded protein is CASSSHSGAGYNEQFF.

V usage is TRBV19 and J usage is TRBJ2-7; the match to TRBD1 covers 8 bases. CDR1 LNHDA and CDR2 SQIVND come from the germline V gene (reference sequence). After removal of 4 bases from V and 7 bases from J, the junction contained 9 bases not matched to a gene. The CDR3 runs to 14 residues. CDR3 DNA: TGTGCCAGTAGTAGCCGACAGGGGAAGAGTGAGCAGTACTTC. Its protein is CASSSRQGKSEQYF.

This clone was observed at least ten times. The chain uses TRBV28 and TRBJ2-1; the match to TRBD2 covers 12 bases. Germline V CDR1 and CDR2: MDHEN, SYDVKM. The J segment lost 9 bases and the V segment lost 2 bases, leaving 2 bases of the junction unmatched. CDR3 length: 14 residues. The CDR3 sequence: CASSLASGRGEQFF. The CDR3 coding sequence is TGTGCCAGCAGTTTAGCTAGCGGGAGGGGTGAGCAGTTCTTC.

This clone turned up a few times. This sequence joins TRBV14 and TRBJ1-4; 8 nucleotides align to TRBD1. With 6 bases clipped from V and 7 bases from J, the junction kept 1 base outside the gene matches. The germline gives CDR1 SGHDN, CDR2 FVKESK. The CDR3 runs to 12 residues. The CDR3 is CASRGQGEKLFF. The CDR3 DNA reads TGTGCCAGCAGAGGACAGGGTGAAAAACTGTTTTTT.

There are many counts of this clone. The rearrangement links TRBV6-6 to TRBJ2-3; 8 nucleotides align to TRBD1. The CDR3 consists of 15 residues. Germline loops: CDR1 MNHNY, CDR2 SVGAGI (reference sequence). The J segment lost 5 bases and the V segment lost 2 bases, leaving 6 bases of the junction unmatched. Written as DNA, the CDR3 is TGTGCCAGCAGTTACGGCGGCAGGGGGCGAGATACGCAGTATTTT. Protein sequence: CASSYGGRGRDTQYF.

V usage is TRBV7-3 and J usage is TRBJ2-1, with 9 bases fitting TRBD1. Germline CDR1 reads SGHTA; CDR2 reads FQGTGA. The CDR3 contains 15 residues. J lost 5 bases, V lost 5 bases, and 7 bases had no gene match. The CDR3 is CASSPRDRVHNEQFF. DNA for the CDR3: TGTGCCAGCAGCCCCCGGGACAGGGTCCACAATGAGCAGTTCTTC.

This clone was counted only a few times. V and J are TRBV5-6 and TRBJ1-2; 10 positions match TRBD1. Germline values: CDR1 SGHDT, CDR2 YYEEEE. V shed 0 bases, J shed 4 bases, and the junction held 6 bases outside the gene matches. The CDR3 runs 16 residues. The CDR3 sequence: CASSLAGTGALYGYTF. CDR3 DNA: TGTGCCAGCAGCTTGGCCGGGACAGGGGCCCTCTATGGCTACACCTTC. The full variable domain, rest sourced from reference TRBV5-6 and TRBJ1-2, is DAGVTQSPTHLIKTRGQQVTLRCSPKSGHDTVSWYQQALGQGPQFIFQYYEEEERQRGNFPDRFSGHQFPNYSSELNVNALLLGDSALYLCASSLAGTGALYGYTFGSGTRLTVV.

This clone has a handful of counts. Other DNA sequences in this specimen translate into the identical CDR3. The CDR3 DNA follows: TGTGCCAGCAGCCCCGGGGGAGATACGCAGTATTTT. This encodes CASSPGGDTQYF. The chain employs TRBV7-3 and TRBJ2-3, with D possibly being TRBD2 (6 bases). V was shortened by 5 bases and J by 5 bases, with 8 bases between the two germline ends. Germline V gives CDR1 SGHTA, CDR2 FQGTGA. This CDR3 is built from 12 residues.

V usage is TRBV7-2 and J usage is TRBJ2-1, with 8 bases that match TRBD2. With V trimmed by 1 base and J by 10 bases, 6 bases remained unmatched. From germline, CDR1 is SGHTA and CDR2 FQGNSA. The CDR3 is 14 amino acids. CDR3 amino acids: CASSLDRGGREQFF. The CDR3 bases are TGTGCCAGCAGCTTAGACCGGGGGGGGAGGGAGCAGTTCTTC.

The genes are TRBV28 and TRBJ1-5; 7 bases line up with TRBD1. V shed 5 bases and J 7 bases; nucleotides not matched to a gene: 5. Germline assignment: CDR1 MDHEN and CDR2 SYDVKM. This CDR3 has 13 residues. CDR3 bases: TGTGCCAGCAGTAACGACAGGGTACAGCCCCAGCATTTT. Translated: CASSNDRVQPQHF.

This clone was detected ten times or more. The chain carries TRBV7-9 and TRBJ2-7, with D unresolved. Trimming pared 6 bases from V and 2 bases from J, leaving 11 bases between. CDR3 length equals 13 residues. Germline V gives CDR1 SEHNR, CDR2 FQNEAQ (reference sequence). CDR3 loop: CASRTSETYEQYF. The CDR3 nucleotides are TGTGCCAGCAGGACCTCGGAGACCTACGAGCAGTACTTC.

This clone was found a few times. The CDR3 reads CASRVATSSYEQYF. The CDR3 bases are TGTGCCAGTAGAGTCGCGACTAGCTCCTACGAGCAGTACTTC. The chain links TRBV19 to TRBJ2-7; D perhaps matches TRBD2 (6 bases). V lost 6 bases to trimming and J lost 0 bases, with 12 bases between them. The germline CDR1 and CDR2 sequences are LNHDA and SQIVND (reference sequence). There are 14 residues in the CDR3. Combining the CDR3 with reference TRBV19 and TRBJ2-7 gives the whole variable domain DGGITQSPKYLFRKEGQNVTLSCEQNLNHDAMYWYRQDPGQGLRLIYYSQIVNDFQKGDIAEGYSVSREKKESFPLTVTSAQKNPTAFYLCASRVATSSYEQYFGPGTRLTVT.

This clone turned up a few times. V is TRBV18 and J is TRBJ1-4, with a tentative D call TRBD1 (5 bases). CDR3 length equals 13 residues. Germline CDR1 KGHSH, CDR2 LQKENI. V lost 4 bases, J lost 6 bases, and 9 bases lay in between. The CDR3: CASSRSQDEKLFF. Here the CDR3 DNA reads TGTGCCAGCTCACGTTCACAGGATGAAAAACTGTTTTTT.

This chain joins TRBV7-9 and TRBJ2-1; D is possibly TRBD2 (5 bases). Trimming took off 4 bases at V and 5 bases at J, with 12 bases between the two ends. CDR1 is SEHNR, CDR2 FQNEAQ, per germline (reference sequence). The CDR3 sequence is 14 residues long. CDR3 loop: CASSSQLANNEQFF. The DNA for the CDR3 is TGTGCCAGCAGCTCTCAGCTAGCCAACAATGAGCAGTTCTTC.

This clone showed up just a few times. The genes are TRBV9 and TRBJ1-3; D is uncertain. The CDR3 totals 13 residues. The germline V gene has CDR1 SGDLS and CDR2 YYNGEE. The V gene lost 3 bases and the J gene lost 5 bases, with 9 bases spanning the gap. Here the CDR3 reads CASSANERNTIYF. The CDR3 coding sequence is TGTGCCAGCAGCGCGAACGAGCGAAACACCATATATTTT. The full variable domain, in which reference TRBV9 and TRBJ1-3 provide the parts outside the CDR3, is DSGVTQTPKHLITATGQRVTLRCSPRSGDLSVYWYQQSLDQGLQFLIQYYNGEERAKGNILERFSAQQFPDLHSELNLSSLELGDSALYFCASSANERNTIYFGEGSWLTVV.

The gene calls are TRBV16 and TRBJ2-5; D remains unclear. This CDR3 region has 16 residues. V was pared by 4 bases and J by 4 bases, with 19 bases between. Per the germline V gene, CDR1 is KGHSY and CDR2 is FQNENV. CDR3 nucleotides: TGTGCCAGCAGCCGAGGTACGACCCGGTCAAGAGAGACCCAGTACTTC. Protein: CASSRGTTRSRETQYF.

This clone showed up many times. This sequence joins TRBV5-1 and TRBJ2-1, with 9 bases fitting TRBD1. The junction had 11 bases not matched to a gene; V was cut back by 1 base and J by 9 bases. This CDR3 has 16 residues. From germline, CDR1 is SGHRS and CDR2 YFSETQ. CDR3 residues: CASSLTGQGIRSEQFF. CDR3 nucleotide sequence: TGCGCCAGCAGCTTGACAGGACAGGGGATACGGAGTGAGCAGTTCTTC.

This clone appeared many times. This CDR3 is CASSEAWGDEQYF. The CDR3 nucleotides are TGTGCCAGCAGTGAAGCGTGGGGGGACGAGCAGTACTTC. J is TRBJ2-7 and V is TRBV2, with D possibly TRBD2 on 6 matching bases. The CDR3 has 13 amino acids. Germline CDR1 is SNHLY and CDR2 is FYNNEI. The V end was cut by 0 bases, the J end by 5 bases, with 8 bases between.

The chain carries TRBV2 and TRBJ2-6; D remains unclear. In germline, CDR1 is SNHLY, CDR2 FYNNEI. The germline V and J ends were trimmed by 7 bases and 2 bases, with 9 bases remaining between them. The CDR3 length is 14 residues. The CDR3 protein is CASNSLAGANVLTF. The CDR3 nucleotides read TGTGCCAGCAATAGTCTCGCTGGGGCCAACGTCCTGACTTTC.

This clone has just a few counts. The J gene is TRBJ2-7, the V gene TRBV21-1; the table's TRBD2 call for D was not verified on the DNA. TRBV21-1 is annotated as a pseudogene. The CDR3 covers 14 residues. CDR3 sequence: CAGGADLKAYEQYF. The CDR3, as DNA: TGTGCCGGGGGGGCAGACTTGAAGGCCTACGAGCAGTACTTC.

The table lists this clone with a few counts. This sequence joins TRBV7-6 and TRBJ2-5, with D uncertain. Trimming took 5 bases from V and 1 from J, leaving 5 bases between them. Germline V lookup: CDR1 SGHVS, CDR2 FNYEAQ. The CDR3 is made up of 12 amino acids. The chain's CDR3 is CASSHSQETQYF. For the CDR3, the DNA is TGTGCCAGCAGCCATTCCCAAGAGACCCAGTACTTC.